The 29 T cell receptor beta chains below all came from one sample that was sequenced in a study of blood T cell repertoires in COVID-19. Clones were read by immunoSEQ multiplex PCR, and TCRdb kept only the in-frame ones, dropping some. The sample records more than 60,000 clones, 80% to 85% being singletons. Sequencing used peripheral blood. The receptors come from a man in his forties or fifties with acute or convalescent COVID-19.

The rearrangement joins TRBV6-6 to TRBJ1-6; 7 nucleotides match TRBD1. Germline values: CDR1 MNHNY, CDR2 SVGAGI (reference sequence). The trim removed 8 bases at V and 7 bases at J, leaving 11 bases unmatched. The CDR3 sequence is 15 residues long. The CDR3 region is CASRSTGIPNSPLHF. The CDR3 DNA is TGTGCCAGCCGATCGACAGGGATACCAAATTCACCCCTCCACTTT.

The rearrangement joins TRBV9 to TRBJ2-3, with unresolved D. There are 12 residues in the CDR3. The germline CDR1 and CDR2 sequences are SGDLS and YYNGEE. Trimming left V 0 bases short and J 4 bases short, with 3 bases between. The CDR3 DNA follows: TGTGCCAGCAGCGTAGTCGCAGATACGCAGTATTTT. Translation: CASSVVADTQYF.

The chain combines TRBV7-2 with TRBJ1-5, with 8 bases that match TRBD1. CDR3 size: 14 residues. The V and J ends lost 2 bases and 4 bases, in that order; junction bases with no gene match: 1. Germline CDR1 SGHTA, CDR2 FQGNSA. Here the CDR3 reads CASSLTGGNQPQHF. The DNA of the CDR3 is TGTGCCAGCAGCTTAACAGGGGGAAATCAGCCCCAGCATTTT.

The chain couples TRBV10-1 to TRBJ2-1, with D tentatively TRBD1 (6 bases). The CDR3 is 13 residues long. The germline CDR1 and CDR2 sequences are WNHNN and SYGVQD (reference sequence). V shed 4 bases and J shed 5 bases, with 9 bases lying between them. The CDR3 DNA sequence: TGCGCCAGCAGTGTTAGGGACAACAATGAGCAGTTCTTC. It is translated as CASSVRDNNEQFF.

DNA of the CDR3: TGTGCCAGTAGCCAAACCTGGGGGACAGCTAACAATGAGCAGTTCTTC. It codes for CASSQTWGTANNEQFF. The rearrangement uses TRBV19 and TRBJ2-1; 7 bases line up with TRBD1. The J segment lost 5 bases and the V segment lost 6 bases, leaving 13 bases of the junction unmatched. The CDR3 loop spans 16 amino acids. CDR1 LNHDA and CDR2 SQIVND come from the germline V gene (reference sequence).

This chain joins TRBV21-1 and TRBJ1-5; the table's TRBD1 call for D was not verified on the DNA. TRBV21-1 is reported as a pseudogene. This CDR3 comprises 16 residues. The chain's CDR3 is CASTELEQGENQPQHF. The CDR3 nucleotides are TGTGCCAGCACCGAATTAGAACAGGGCGAAAATCAGCCCCAGCATTTT.

The chain couples TRBV5-4 to TRBJ2-5; 12 bases agree with TRBD2. Germline V lookup: CDR1 SGHNT, CDR2 YYREEE (reference sequence). J gave up 5 bases and V 1 base, and 0 bases lay outside the gene matches. CDR3 length: 14 amino acids. The CDR3 coding sequence is TGTGCCAGCAGCTTGACTAGCGGGGGGGAGACCCAGTACTTC. As protein: CASSLTSGGETQYF.

The rearrangement joins TRBV20-1 to TRBJ1-2, with a possible D match to TRBD1 (5 bases). The CDR3 has 11 residues. Germline V gene sequence: CDR1 DFQATT, CDR2 SNEGSKA (reference sequence). Trimming left V 5 bases short and J 4 bases short, with 8 bases between. In nucleotides, the CDR3 is TGCAGTGCTTCGGGGGGCTATGGCTACACCTTC. Protein product: CSASGGYGYTF.

The CDR3 bases are TGTGCCAGCAGTTTACTGACTAGCGGAACTCCGACCTACGAGCAGTACTTC. This gives the protein CASSLLTSGTPTYEQYF. The chain links TRBV27 to TRBJ2-7; 9 bases are a match to TRBD2. Germline V gives CDR1 MNHEY, CDR2 SMNVEV (reference sequence). The J segment lost 2 bases and the V segment lost 2 bases, leaving 10 bases of the junction unmatched. The CDR3 spans 17 residues.

CDR3 DNA sequence: TGCGCCAGCAGCTTGGCCTCCGGGGGCACAGATACGCAGTATTTT. Translating gives CASSLASGGTDTQYF. V and J are TRBV5-1 and TRBJ2-3; D may be TRBD2 (5 bases). Germline CDR1 is SGHRS and CDR2 is YFSETQ. The CDR3 consists of 15 residues. V lost 0 bases and J lost 1, with 9 bases in between.

The gene calls are TRBV10-3 and TRBJ1-4; 10 bases are shared with TRBD1. The V gene's germline CDR1 is ENHRY and CDR2 SYGVKD. With 7 bases clipped from V and 5 bases from J, the junction kept 1 base outside the gene matches. CDR3 length equals 13 residues. The CDR3 loop is CAIKGQGNEKLFF. The DNA of the CDR3 is TGTGCCATCAAGGGACAGGGGAATGAAAAACTGTTTTTT.

The chain couples TRBV5-1 to TRBJ1-2; D is ambiguous. The V end lost 0 bases, the J end lost 8 bases, and 14 bases lay between the germline ends. Germline V lookup: CDR1 SGHRS, CDR2 YFSETQ. The CDR3 is 14 residues long. CDR3 nucleotide sequence: TGCGCCAGCAGCTTGGAAGTCCCCGGAGCCGGCTACACCTTC. Translation gives CASSLEVPGAGYTF.

J is TRBJ2-6 and V is TRBV6-2 or TRBV6-3; 10 positions agree with TRBD1. There are 19 residues in the CDR3. The germline V gene encodes CDR1 MNHEY and CDR2 SVGEGT. The trim removed 0 bases at V and 4 bases at J, leaving 9 bases unmatched. In DNA, the CDR3 is TGTGCCAGCAGTTACTCTTCGACAGGGGGCCCCCAGGGGGCCAACGTCCTGACTTTC. This encodes CASSYSSTGGPQGANVLTF.

This chain links TRBV6-5 with TRBJ1-1; TRBD1 matches 11 bases. Germline V CDR1 and CDR2: MNHEY, SVGAGI. The J segment lost 11 bases and the V segment lost 6 bases, leaving 8 bases of the junction unmatched. The CDR3 is 13 residues long. The CDR3 spells CASRRTGGEFAFF. CDR3 DNA sequence: TGTGCCAGCAGGAGGACAGGGGGCGAGTTCGCTTTCTTT.

This chain connects TRBV18 to TRBJ2-1; 7 bases are shared with TRBD2. This CDR3 has 14 amino acids. With V trimmed by 5 bases and J by 6 bases, 7 bases remained unmatched. Per germline, CDR1 KGHSH and CDR2 LQKENI. This CDR3 is CASSEASGANEQFF. CDR3 sequence (DNA): TGTGCCAGCTCAGAGGCTAGCGGAGCCAATGAGCAGTTCTTC. Full variable domain (rest looked up from reference TRBV18 and TRBJ2-1): NAGVMQNPRHLVRRRGQEARLRCSPMKGHSHVYWYRQLPEEGLKFMVYLQKENIIDESGMPKERFSAEFPKEGPSILRIQQVVRGDSAAYFCASSEASGANEQFFGPGTRLTVL.

The chain carries TRBV4-3 and TRBJ2-1, with 7 bases lining up with TRBD1. Germline V gives CDR1 LGHNA, CDR2 YSLEER. With V trimmed by 4 bases and J by 7 bases, 7 bases remained unmatched. There are 14 residues in the CDR3. The DNA for the CDR3 is TGCGCCAGCAGCCCCGGACAGGTAGCGAATGAGCAGTTCTTC. Its translation is CASSPGQVANEQFF.

This clone was detected once. The chain combines TRBV2 with TRBJ1-1; 7 positions agree with TRBD1. This CDR3 region has 13 residues. Per the germline V gene, CDR1 is SNHLY and CDR2 is FYNNEI. The V and J ends lost 4 bases and 1 base, in that order; junction bases with no gene match: 0. The CDR3 loop is CASSGQGNTEAFF. In nucleotides, the CDR3 is TGTGCCAGCAGTGGACAGGGGAACACTGAAGCTTTCTTT.

V usage is TRBV4-2 and J usage is TRBJ1-5; 8 nucleotides agree with TRBD1. V lost 0 bases, J lost 2 bases, and 3 bases stayed unmatched. The CDR3 length is 16 residues. Germline V gene sequence: CDR1 LGHNA, CDR2 YNFKEQ. For the CDR3, the DNA is TGTGCCAGCAGCCAAGATAAGGGACAGGGCAATCAGCCCCAGCATTTT. It encodes CASSQDKGQGNQPQHF.

The chain uses TRBV11-2 and TRBJ1-1; D ambiguous. Germline V gene lookup returns CDR1 SGHAT and CDR2 FQNNGV. V was cut by 6 bases and J by 6 bases, with 11 bases left in between. This CDR3 spans 12 amino acids. The DNA of the CDR3 is TGTGCCAGCAGTCGACCTAGTCCTGAAGCTTTCTTT. It specifies CASSRPSPEAFF.

The V and J genes are TRBV7-9 and TRBJ2-3, with 12 nucleotides matching TRBD2. The CDR3 loop spans 16 amino acids. The ends lost 6 bases at V and 0 bases at J; junction bases unmatched: 4. CDR1 is SEHNR, CDR2 FQNEAQ, per germline (reference sequence). CDR3 amino acids: CASRRTSGKSTDTQYF. The CDR3 DNA follows: TGTGCCAGCAGGAGGACTAGCGGGAAAAGCACAGATACGCAGTATTTT.

The chain combines TRBV24-1 with TRBJ1-1, with D possibly being TRBD1 (5 bases). CDR3 length: 15 amino acids. The germline V gene encodes CDR1 KGHDR and CDR2 SFDVKD. Trimming removed 2 bases from V and 3 bases from J, with 12 bases in between. The CDR3 DNA sequence: TGTGCCACCAGTGATTCTCAGGGAGGGGACACTGAAGCTTTCTTT. It codes for CATSDSQGGDTEAFF.

This clone was recorded only once. The rearrangement joins TRBV30 to TRBJ1-2; the match to TRBD1 covers 10 bases. The CDR3 sequence is 16 residues long. Germline V gene lookup returns CDR1 GTSNPN and CDR2 SVGIG (reference sequence). V gave up 3 bases and J gave up 5 bases; unmatched junction bases: 12. The CDR3 coding sequence is TGTGCCTGGAGCCCGGGACAGGGGCCTTTGGGGTATGGCTACACCTTC. Translating it yields CAWSPGQGPLGYGYTF.

The rearrangement links TRBV27 to TRBJ2-7; 12 bases match TRBD1. V was clipped by 6 bases and J by 2 bases; unmatched bases: 2. This CDR3 is built from 14 residues. The V gene's germline CDR1 is MNHEY and CDR2 SMNVEV (reference sequence). The CDR3 is CASRWDRGPYEQYF. CDR3 sequence (DNA): TGTGCCAGCAGATGGGACAGGGGGCCCTACGAGCAGTACTTC.

This clone was picked up one time. This chain uses TRBV5-4 with TRBJ1-1; 9 nucleotides line up with TRBD1. Losses at the gene ends were 4 bases for V and 1 base for J; bases not matched to a gene: 2. The germline gives CDR1 SGHNT, CDR2 YYREEE (reference sequence). The CDR3 is 14 amino acids. As DNA, the CDR3 is TGTGCCAGCAGCCAACAGGGGGCGAACACTGAAGCTTTCTTT. Protein sequence: CASSQQGANTEAFF.

The gene calls are TRBV5-1 and TRBJ2-5; 12 positions agree with TRBD1. There are 16 residues in the CDR3. The germline gives CDR1 SGHRS, CDR2 YFSETQ. J lost 0 bases, V lost 4 bases, and 4 bases had no gene match. The chain's CDR3 is CASSAGTGGYQETQYF. CDR3 nucleotides: TGCGCCAGCAGCGCCGGGACAGGGGGCTACCAAGAGACCCAGTACTTC. Full variable domain (rest looked up from reference TRBV5-1 and TRBJ2-5): KAGVTQTPRYLIKTRGQQVTLSCSPISGHRSVSWYQQTPGQGLQFLFEYFSETQRNKGNFPGRFSGRQFSNSRSEMNVSTLELGDSALYLCASSAGTGGYQETQYFGPGTRLLVL.

The J gene is TRBJ2-3, the V gene TRBV6-2 or TRBV6-3, with 15 bases matching TRBD2. The CDR3 covers 20 residues. V dropped 2 bases and J dropped 5; count of bases not matched to a gene: 14. The germline CDR1 and CDR2 sequences are MNHEY and SVGEGT. The CDR3 bases are TGTGCCAGCAGTTACCAGACCCCGCGGACTAGCGGGGGGGCGGTAGATACGCAGTATTTT. Protein: CASSYQTPRTSGGAVDTQYF.

The V call is TRBV6-5, the J call TRBJ1-3; D uncertain. Trimming took off 7 bases at V and 1 base at J, with 5 bases between the two ends. Germline lookup yields CDR1 MNHEY and CDR2 SVGAGI. The CDR3 spans 12 residues. For the CDR3, the DNA is TGTGCCAGCACGTCGTCTGGAAACACCATATATTTT. The encoded protein is CASTSSGNTIYF.

This chain connects TRBV24-1 to TRBJ2-1, with TRBD2 matching over 13 bases. The J segment lost 8 bases and the V segment lost 4 bases, leaving 10 bases of the junction unmatched. Germline values: CDR1 KGHDR, CDR2 SFDVKD. The CDR3 runs to 17 residues. The CDR3 sequence: CATSERRTSGGVDEQFF. CDR3 sequence (DNA): TGTGCCACCAGTGAACGAAGGACTAGCGGGGGAGTGGATGAGCAGTTCTTC.

The chain carries TRBV3-1 (or the pseudogene TRBV3-2) and TRBJ2-7, with D unresolved. The CDR3 sequence is 13 residues long. Germline V CDR1 and CDR2: LGHDT, YNNKEL (reference sequence). V gave up 2 bases and J gave up 7 bases, with 12 bases separating them. The CDR3 bases are TGTGCCAGCAGCCAATCGGCCGACGGGGAGCAGTACTTC. Protein: CASSQSADGEQYF.